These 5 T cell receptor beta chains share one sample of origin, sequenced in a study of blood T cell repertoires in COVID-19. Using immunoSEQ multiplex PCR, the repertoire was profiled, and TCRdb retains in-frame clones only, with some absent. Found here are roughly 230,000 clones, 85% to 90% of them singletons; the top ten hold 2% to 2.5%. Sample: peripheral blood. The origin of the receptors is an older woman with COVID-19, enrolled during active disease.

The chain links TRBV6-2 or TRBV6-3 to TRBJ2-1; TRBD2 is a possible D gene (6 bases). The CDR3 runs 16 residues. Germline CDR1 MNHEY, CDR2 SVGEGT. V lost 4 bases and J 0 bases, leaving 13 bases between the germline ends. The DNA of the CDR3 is TGTGCCAGCAGTTTGGAGGGCCCGAGCTCCTACAATGAGCAGTTCTTC. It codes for CASSLEGPSSYNEQFF.

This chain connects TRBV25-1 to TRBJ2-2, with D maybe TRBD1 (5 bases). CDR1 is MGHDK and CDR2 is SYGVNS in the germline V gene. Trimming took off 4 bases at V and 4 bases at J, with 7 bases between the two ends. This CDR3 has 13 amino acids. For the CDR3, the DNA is TGTGCCAGCAGTGTCCAGGGCACCGGGGAGCTGTTTTTT. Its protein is CASSVQGTGELFF.

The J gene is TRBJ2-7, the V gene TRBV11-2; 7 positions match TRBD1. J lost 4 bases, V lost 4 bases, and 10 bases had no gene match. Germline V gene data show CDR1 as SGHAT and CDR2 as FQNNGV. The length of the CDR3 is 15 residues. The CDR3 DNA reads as TGTGCCAGCAGCTCCATAGGGGGCCCTACTTACGAGCAGTACTTC. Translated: CASSSIGGPTYEQYF.

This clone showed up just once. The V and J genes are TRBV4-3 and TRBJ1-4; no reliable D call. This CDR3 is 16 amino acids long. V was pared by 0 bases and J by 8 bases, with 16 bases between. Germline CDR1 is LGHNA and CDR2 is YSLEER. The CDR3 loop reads CASSQEWVWQVEKLFF. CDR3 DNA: TGCGCCAGCAGCCAAGAATGGGTTTGGCAGGTAGAAAAACTGTTTTTT.

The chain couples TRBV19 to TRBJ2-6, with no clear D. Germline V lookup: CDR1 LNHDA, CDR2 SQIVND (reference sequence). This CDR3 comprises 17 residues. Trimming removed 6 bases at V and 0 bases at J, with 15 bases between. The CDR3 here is CASRILGYSSGANVLTF. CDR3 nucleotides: TGTGCCAGTAGGATACTTGGATACAGCTCTGGGGCCAACGTCCTGACTTTC.